These 31 T cell receptor beta chains came from one sample sequenced in a study of T cell repertoires in cytomegalovirus infection. TCRdb processed the reads anew with MiXCR; each CDR3 protein has one entry. Here the sample spans 76,000 or so distinct CDR3 sequences, roughly 3.6% being singletons. Sequencing was performed on PBMCs. All receptors come from a human donor in good health (CMV status not recorded). Some clones in this sample may be carry-over from other donors' samples.

This clonotype was counted at least ten times. The chain carries TRBV5-6 and TRBJ2-5; 11 positions match TRBD2. Unmatched junction bases numbered 7, after V lost 2 bases and J lost 1 base. This CDR3 spans 17 amino acids. CDR1 and CDR2 from the germline V gene are SGHDT and YYEEEE. CDR3 nucleotide sequence: TGTGCCAGCAGCTTCGGAGGGACTAGCGGACTCCAAGAGACCCAGTACTTC. Its translation: CASSFGGTSGLQETQYF. The variable domain in full, with the rest retrieved from reference TRBV5-6 and TRBJ2-5, is DAGVTQSPTHLIKTRGQQVTLRCSPKSGHDTVSWYQQALGQGPQFIFQYYEEEERQRGNFPDRFSGHQFPNYSSELNVNALLLGDSALYLCASSFGGTSGLQETQYFGPGTRLLVL.

This clonotype has ten or more counts. V usage is TRBV6-2 or TRBV6-3 and J usage is TRBJ1-5; D perhaps matches TRBD1 (6 bases). CDR3 size: 14 residues. Trimming left V 7 bases short and J 2 bases short, with 12 bases between. Germline CDR1 reads MNHEY; CDR2 reads SVGEGT. CDR3 bases: TGTGCCAGCAACACAGGGCGTCGCAATCAGCCCCAGCATTTT. This gives the protein CASNTGRRNQPQHF.

The sample holds one count of this clonotype. This may stem from a read error, because a much larger clone lies one nucleotide away. The chain combines TRBV6-1 with TRBJ2-6, with D unresolved. In germline, CDR1 is MNHNS, CDR2 SASEGT. This CDR3 spans 12 amino acids. The ends were cut back, 6 bases at V and 8 bases at J, with 8 bases in the middle. The CDR3 spells CASRTETNVLTF. In nucleotides, the CDR3 is TGTGCCAGCAGGACCGAAACCAACGTCCTGACTTTC.

This clonotype was seen ten or more times. V usage is TRBV27 and J usage is TRBJ2-7, with 7 bases aligning to TRBD1. Looked up from germline, CDR1 is MNHEY and CDR2 is SMNVEV (reference sequence). This CDR3 contains 15 residues. Unmatched junction bases numbered 12, after V lost 3 bases and J lost 7 bases. CDR3 nucleotide sequence: TGTGCCAGCAGTTTCCTCGGACAGGCGGGTCAAGAGCAGTACTTC. Protein product: CASSFLGQAGQEQYF.

In this sample, this clonotype turned up many times. This chain joins TRBV18 and TRBJ1-2; D gene ambiguous. This CDR3 is built from 14 residues. V gave up 0 bases and J gave up 3 bases, with 8 bases separating them. CDR1 is KGHSH and CDR2 is LQKENI in the germline V gene. The CDR3 sequence: CASSPPGMDYGYTF. The DNA for the CDR3 is TGTGCCAGCTCACCACCGGGTATGGACTATGGCTACACCTTC.

This clonotype was seen at least ten times. This chain uses TRBV20-1 with TRBJ2-1, with D possibly TRBD1 on 5 matching bases. The V gene lost 0 bases and the J gene lost 0 bases, with 18 bases spanning the gap. Germline V gives CDR1 DFQATT, CDR2 SNEGSKA (reference sequence). The CDR3 is 18 residues long. The CDR3 nucleotides are TGCAGTGCTAGAGATATAGGCAGGGCTCTAAGCTCCTACAATGAGCAGTTCTTC. The encoded protein is CSARDIGRALSSYNEQFF.

There are many counts of this clonotype. This sequence joins TRBV2 and TRBJ1-2; 12 positions match TRBD1. The CDR3 consists of 15 residues. Losses at the gene ends were 10 bases for V and 3 bases for J; bases not matched to a gene: 9. The V gene's germline CDR1 is SNHLY and CDR2 FYNNEI. In nucleotides, the CDR3 is TGTGCCAACAACCCCGGGACAGGGGGCCACTATGGCTACACCTTC. It codes for CANNPGTGGHYGYTF.

This clonotype was detected ten times or more. The J gene is TRBJ2-7, the V gene TRBV28; 9 positions agree with TRBD2. CDR3 length: 15 residues. Trimming took 2 bases from V and 3 from J; bases not matched to a gene: 5. CDR1 and CDR2 (germline): MDHEN, SYDVKM. CDR3 nucleotide sequence: TGTGCCAGCAGTTTAGTTCCTAGCGGGGTCTACGAGCAGTACTTC. This encodes CASSLVPSGVYEQYF.

This clonotype was detected ten times or more. This CDR3 is CASSKDRGIGNEQFF. The DNA of the CDR3 is TGTGCCAGTAGTAAGGACAGGGGGATTGGGAATGAGCAGTTCTTC. V usage is TRBV19 and J usage is TRBJ2-1; 10 bases line up with TRBD1. J gave up 7 bases and V 4 bases, and 7 bases lay outside the gene matches. The CDR3 runs to 15 residues. The germline V gene encodes CDR1 LNHDA and CDR2 SQIVND (reference sequence).

In its sample, this clonotype was seen many times. This rearrangement joins TRBV25-1 to TRBJ2-1, with a weak D call TRBD1 (5 bases). V was clipped by 1 base and J by 8 bases, with 12 bases between them. The CDR3 length is 14 residues. The germline V gene has CDR1 MGHDK and CDR2 SYGVNS. In DNA form, the CDR3 reads TGTGCCAGCAGTGAATCCCCCTGGGGCGATGAGCAGTTCTTC. Its protein is CASSESPWGDEQFF.

The table lists this clonotype with many counts. V is TRBV24-1 and J is TRBJ1-2; D unclear. Germline V lookup: CDR1 KGHDR, CDR2 SFDVKD. V was cut by 4 bases and J by 7 bases, with 6 bases left in between. The CDR3 has 11 amino acids. This CDR3 is CATSDQLGYTF. Written as DNA, the CDR3 is TGTGCCACCAGTGACCAACTTGGCTACACCTTC.

For this clonotype: The CDR3 does not close with the conserved phenylalanine or tryptophan, likely indicating a read error. V is TRBV7-6 and J is TRBJ1-1; a possible D gene is TRBD1 (6 bases). In germline, CDR1 is SGHVS, CDR2 FNYEAQ. There are 13 residues in the CDR3. Trimming stripped 1 base from V and 8 bases from J, with 11 bases between. The CDR3 loop is CASSLEGETEAFV. CDR3 nucleotide sequence: TGTGCCAGCAGCTTAGAGGGGGAAACGGAAGCTTTCGTT.

This clonotype has a count of ten or more. The chain recombines TRBV5-5 with TRBJ2-3, with D possibly being TRBD2 (6 bases). The CDR3 extends over 12 amino acids. Trimming removed 4 bases from V and 12 bases from J, with 15 bases in between. Germline V gives CDR1 SGHKS, CDR2 YYEKEE (reference sequence). The CDR3 region is CASSLAGSTQYF. As DNA, the CDR3 is TGTGCCAGCAGCCTCGCGGGGTCCACCCAGTATTTT.

Many counts were recorded for this clonotype. The J gene is TRBJ1-1, the V gene TRBV9; D might be TRBD1 (6 bases). The V gene's germline CDR1 is SGDLS and CDR2 YYNGEE. V gave up 4 bases and J gave up 1 base, with 11 bases separating them. The CDR3 contains 14 residues. The CDR3 DNA follows: TGTGCCAGCAGCTCTACAGGGCGGAACACTGAAGCTTTCTTT. Translation: CASSSTGRNTEAFF.

There are many counts of this clonotype. The chain is built from TRBV6-4 and TRBJ2-6, with 10 positions matching TRBD1. This CDR3 region has 16 residues. Germline lookup yields CDR1 MRHNA and CDR2 SNTAGT. The J segment lost 2 bases and the V segment lost 3 bases, leaving 1 base of the junction unmatched. CDR3 in DNA: TGTGCCAGCAGTGAGACAGGGGGCGCTGGGGCCAACGTCCTGACTTTC. Translating it yields CASSETGGAGANVLTF.

This clonotype was observed many times. The rearrangement uses TRBV12-3 or TRBV12-4 and TRBJ1-1, with TRBD1 matching over 8 bases. The CDR3 has 15 residues. Unmatched junction bases numbered 9, after V lost 5 bases and J lost 4 bases. For the CDR3, the DNA is TGTGCCAGCAGTCCCCGGACAGGGTGGCCCACTGAAGCTTTCTTT. Its protein product is CASSPRTGWPTEAFF.

In this sample, this clonotype turned up once. V and J are TRBV11-1 and TRBJ2-3, with D perhaps matching TRBD1 (5 bases). Deletions cut 4 bases from V and 0 bases from J, with 14 bases between. Germline lookup yields CDR1 SGHAT and CDR2 FQDESV (reference sequence). The CDR3 has 16 residues. CDR3 bases: TGTGCCAGCAGCTCCGGACATGACCCTAGCACAGATACGCAGTATTTT. It specifies CASSSGHDPSTDTQYF.

This clonotype was observed at least ten times. This rearrangement joins TRBV2 to TRBJ1-4; no firm D call. Germline CDR1 and CDR2: SNHLY and FYNNEI. The CDR3 loop spans 12 amino acids. V was cut by 1 base and J by 8 bases, with 5 bases left in between. CDR3 amino acids: CASSEVGEKLFF. The DNA of the CDR3 is TGTGCCAGCAGTGAAGTGGGGGAAAAACTGTTTTTT. Full variable domain (remainder filled in from reference TRBV2 and TRBJ1-4): EPEVTQTPSHQVTQMGQEVILRCVPISNHLYFYWYRQILGQKVEFLVSFYNNEISEKSEIFDDQFSVERPDGSNFTLKIRSTKLEDSAMYFCASSEVGEKLFFGSGTQLSVL.

This clonotype was seen at least ten times. V is TRBV7-9 and J is TRBJ2-1, with TRBD1 identical over 8 bases. This CDR3 is 15 amino acids long. Germline assignment: CDR1 SEHNR and CDR2 FQNEAQ (reference sequence). The trim removed 5 bases at V and 0 bases at J, leaving 3 bases unmatched. The DNA of the CDR3 is TGTGCCAGCAGCGCCGGACAGGGCTCCTACAATGAGCAGTTCTTC. Its translation: CASSAGQGSYNEQFF. Full variable domain (missing parts from reference TRBV7-9 and TRBJ2-1): DTGVSQNPRHKITKRGQNVTFRCDPISEHNRLYWYRQTLGQGPEFLTYFQNEAQLEKSRLLSDRFSAERPKGSFSTLEIQRTEQGDSAMYLCASSAGQGSYNEQFFGPGTRLTVL.

This clonotype was seen repeatedly, ten times or more. The genes are TRBV11-2 and TRBJ1-1, with D tentatively TRBD1 (5 bases). V dropped 5 bases and J dropped 4 bases, with 11 bases sitting between them. This CDR3 has 13 amino acids. Germline values: CDR1 SGHAT, CDR2 FQNNGV. The CDR3 DNA follows: TGTGCCAGCAGCCCCCTTGGGACCACTGAAGCTTTCTTT. Amino acids: CASSPLGTTEAFF.

This clonotype was picked up many times. V and J are TRBV7-8 and TRBJ2-7, with 12 positions matching TRBD2. In germline, CDR1 is SGHVS, CDR2 FQNEAQ. The V gene end was trimmed by 5 bases and the J gene end by 5 bases; junction bases not matched to a gene: 7. This CDR3 comprises 15 residues. For the CDR3, the DNA is TGTGCCAGCAGCGTAGGGACTAGCGGGCGCCACGAGCAGTACTTC. Translation gives CASSVGTSGRHEQYF.

V usage is TRBV12-3 or TRBV12-4 and J usage is TRBJ1-5; D gene unclear. Trimming took 5 bases from V and 4 from J, leaving 12 bases between them. The CDR3 covers 14 residues. CDR3 sequence: CASSPRRVNQPQHF. The DNA of the CDR3 is TGTGCCAGCAGTCCCAGGAGGGTGAATCAGCCCCAGCATTTT.

At least ten counts were recorded for this clonotype. This chain joins TRBV5-4 and TRBJ2-2, with a possible D match to TRBD2 (6 bases). V was shortened by 4 bases and J by 2 bases, with 15 bases between the two germline ends. Germline V lookup: CDR1 SGHNT, CDR2 YYREEE (reference sequence). The CDR3 is 16 residues long. CDR3 DNA sequence: TGTGCCAGCAGCGGGGATAGCGGACCCAACACCGGGGAGCTGTTTTTT. This gives the protein CASSGDSGPNTGELFF.

This clonotype was seen at least ten times. This sequence joins TRBV18 and TRBJ2-1; 11 bases are a match to TRBD1. This CDR3 contains 15 residues. Germline V gene sequence: CDR1 KGHSH, CDR2 LQKENI. V shed 3 bases and J 6 bases; nucleotides not matched to a gene: 4. The DNA for the CDR3 is TGTGCCAGCTCACCGGGACAGGGGGACTCCAATGAGCAGTTCTTC. This translates into CASSPGQGDSNEQFF.

This clonotype was seen at least ten times. V usage is TRBV7-3 and J usage is TRBJ1-1; 7 bases map to TRBD1. The V and J ends lost 3 bases and 5 bases, in that order; junction bases with no gene match: 3. CDR1 and CDR2 (germline): SGHTA, FQGTGA. CDR3 length: 13 amino acids. The CDR3 sequence is CASSLTGITEAFF. Written as DNA, the CDR3 is TGTGCCAGCAGCTTGACAGGGATTACTGAAGCTTTCTTT.

This clonotype appeared many times. The chain joins TRBV5-1 to TRBJ1-2; 9 nucleotides line up with TRBD1. From germline, CDR1 is SGHRS and CDR2 YFSETQ. This CDR3 is 15 amino acids long. With 6 bases clipped from V and 4 bases from J, the junction kept 10 bases outside the gene matches. CDR3 bases: TGCGCCAGCAACCTCGACGGACAGGGGATCTATGGCTACACCTTC. The encoded protein is CASNLDGQGIYGYTF.

This clonotype was observed a few times. The chain recombines TRBV28 with TRBJ1-1; D ambiguous. CDR1 MDHEN and CDR2 SYDVKM come from the germline V gene. This CDR3 comprises 13 residues. Trimming took off 3 bases at V and 2 bases at J, with 7 bases between the two ends. CDR3 sequence: CASSFPLNTEAFF. CDR3 DNA: TGTGCCAGCAGTTTTCCCCTTAACACTGAAGCTTTCTTT.

This clonotype was recorded many times. The chain joins TRBV7-8 to TRBJ1-5, with D possibly being TRBD1 (5 bases). The CDR3 covers 14 residues. V shed 2 bases and J shed 3 bases, with 8 bases lying between them. Per germline, CDR1 SGHVS and CDR2 FQNEAQ. The CDR3 loop is CASSLQGVNQPQHF. CDR3 DNA: TGTGCCAGCAGCTTACAGGGAGTCAATCAGCCCCAGCATTTT.

This clonotype was seen many times. The CDR3 loop reads CASRGDIRTDTQYF. CDR3 DNA: TGTGCCAGTAGGGGGGACATTCGCACAGATACGCAGTATTTT. The J gene is TRBJ2-3, the V gene TRBV19, with D perhaps TRBD1 (6 bases). This CDR3 contains 14 residues. The germline V gene encodes CDR1 LNHDA and CDR2 SQIVND (reference sequence). Trimming pared 6 bases from V and 1 base from J, leaving 11 bases between. Based on the CDR3 plus reference TRBV19 and TRBJ2-3, the full variable domain is DGGITQSPKYLFRKEGQNVTLSCEQNLNHDAMYWYRQDPGQGLRLIYYSQIVNDFQKGDIAEGYSVSREKKESFPLTVTSAQKNPTAFYLCASRGDIRTDTQYFGPGTRLTVL.

This clonotype was found many times. This sequence joins TRBV10-3 and TRBJ2-1, with TRBD2 matching 11 bases. CDR1 and CDR2 (germline): ENHRY, SYGVKD. Trimming at V came to 0 bases and at J to 6 bases, leaving 4 bases not matched to a gene. The CDR3 contains 16 residues. The DNA of the CDR3 is TGTGCCATCAGTGAGTCAGCTCTAGCGGGGGGCAATGAGCAGTTCTTC. Translating gives CAISESALAGGNEQFF.

This clonotype was observed many times. The chain has TRBV7-2 and TRBJ2-1; TRBD2 aligns across 9 bases. CDR1 SGHTA and CDR2 FQGNSA come from the germline V gene. Trimming cost V 5 bases and J 7 bases; bases outside gene matches: 6. The CDR3 sequence is 14 residues long. CDR3 amino acids: CASSRGLAKNEQFF. The CDR3 region has the DNA TGTGCCAGCAGCCGCGGACTAGCGAAGAATGAGCAGTTCTTC.